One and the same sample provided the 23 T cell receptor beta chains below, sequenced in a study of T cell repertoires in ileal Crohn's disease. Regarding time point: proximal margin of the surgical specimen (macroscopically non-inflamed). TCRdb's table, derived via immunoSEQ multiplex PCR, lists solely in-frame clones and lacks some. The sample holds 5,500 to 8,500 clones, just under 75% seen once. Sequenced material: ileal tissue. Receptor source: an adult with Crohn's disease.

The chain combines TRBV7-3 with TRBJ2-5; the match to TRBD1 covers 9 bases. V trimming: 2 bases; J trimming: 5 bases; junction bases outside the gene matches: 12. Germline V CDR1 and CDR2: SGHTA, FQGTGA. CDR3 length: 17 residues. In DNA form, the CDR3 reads TGTGCCAGCAGCTTAGGGCTAAACAGGGGGCGTGGGGAGACCCAGTACTTC. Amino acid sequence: CASSLGLNRGRGETQYF.

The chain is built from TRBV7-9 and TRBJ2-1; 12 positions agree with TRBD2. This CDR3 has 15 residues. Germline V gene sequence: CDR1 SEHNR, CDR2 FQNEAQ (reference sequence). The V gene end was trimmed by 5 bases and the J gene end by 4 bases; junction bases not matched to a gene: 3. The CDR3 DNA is TGTGCCAGCAGCAGAGGACTAGCGGGATACAATGAGCAGTTCTTC. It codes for CASSRGLAGYNEQFF.

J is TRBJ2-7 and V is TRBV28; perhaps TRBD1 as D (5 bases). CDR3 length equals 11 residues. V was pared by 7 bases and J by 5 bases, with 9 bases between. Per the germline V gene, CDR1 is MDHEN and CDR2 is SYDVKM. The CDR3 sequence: CASMTVHEQYF. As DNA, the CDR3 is TGTGCCAGCATGACAGTCCACGAGCAGTACTTC.

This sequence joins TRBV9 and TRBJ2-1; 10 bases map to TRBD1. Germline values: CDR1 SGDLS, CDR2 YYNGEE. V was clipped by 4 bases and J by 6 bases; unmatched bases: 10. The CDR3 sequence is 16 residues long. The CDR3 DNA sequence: TGTGCCAGCAGCTTTACCGGGACAGGGGATACCAATGAGCAGTTCTTC. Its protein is CASSFTGTGDTNEQFF.

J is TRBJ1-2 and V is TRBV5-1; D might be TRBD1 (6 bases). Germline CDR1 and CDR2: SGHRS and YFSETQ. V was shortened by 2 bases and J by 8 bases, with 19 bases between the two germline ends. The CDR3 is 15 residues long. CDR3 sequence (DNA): TGCGCCAGCAGCTTCGCGCCGGGGACACAGGGCGGCTACACCTTC. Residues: CASSFAPGTQGGYTF.

CDR3 nucleotides: TGTGCCTGGAGTACACAGTACGAGCAGTACTTC. This codes for CAWSTQYEQYF. The chain has TRBV30 and TRBJ2-7; no definite D call. V was clipped by 2 bases and J by 4 bases, with 6 bases between them. The germline CDR1 and CDR2 sequences are GTSNPN and SVGIG (reference sequence). This CDR3 is 11 amino acids long. Using reference TRBV30 and TRBJ2-7 for the parts outside the CDR3, the full variable domain is SQTIHQWPATLVQPVGSPLSLECTVEGTSNPNLYWYRQAAGRGLQLLFYSVGIGQISSEVPQNLSASRPQDRQFILSSKKLLLSDSGFYLCAWSTQYEQYFGPGTRLTVT.

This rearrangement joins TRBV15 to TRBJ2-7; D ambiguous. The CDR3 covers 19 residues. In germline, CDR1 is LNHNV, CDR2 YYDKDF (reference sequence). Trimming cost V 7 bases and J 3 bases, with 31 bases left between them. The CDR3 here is CATIFTRSGTLAKRYEQYF. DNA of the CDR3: TGTGCCACCATCTTCACACGGTCAGGCACATTGGCCAAGCGCTACGAGCAGTACTTC.

The CDR3 sequence: CASRGTSGRGEQYF. In DNA form, the CDR3 reads TGTGCCAGCAGGGGGACTAGCGGGAGGGGTGAGCAGTACTTC. The rearrangement uses TRBV2 and TRBJ2-7, with 16 bases that match TRBD2. The germline V gene encodes CDR1 SNHLY and CDR2 FYNNEI. The CDR3 totals 14 residues. After removal of 6 bases from V and 7 bases from J, the junction contained 3 bases not matched to a gene. Full variable domain (rest looked up from reference TRBV2 and TRBJ2-7): EPEVTQTPSHQVTQMGQEVILRCVPISNHLYFYWYRQILGQKVEFLVSFYNNEISEKSEIFDDQFSVERPDGSNFTLKIRSTKLEDSAMYFCASRGTSGRGEQYFGPGTRLTVT.

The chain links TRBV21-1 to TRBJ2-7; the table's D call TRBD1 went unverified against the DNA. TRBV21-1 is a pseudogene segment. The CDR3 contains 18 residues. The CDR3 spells CASSKAPNRDRHTYEQYF. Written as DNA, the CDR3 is TGTGCCAGCAGCAAAGCGCCGAACCGGGACAGGCACACCTACGAGCAGTACTTC.

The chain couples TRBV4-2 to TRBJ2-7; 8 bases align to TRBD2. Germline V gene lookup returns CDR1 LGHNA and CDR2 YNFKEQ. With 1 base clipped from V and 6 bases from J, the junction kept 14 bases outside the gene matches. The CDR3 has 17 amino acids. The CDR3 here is CASSQGPGRDGSSEQYF. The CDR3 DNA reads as TGTGCCAGCAGCCAAGGACCCGGGAGGGATGGGTCGAGCGAGCAGTACTTC.

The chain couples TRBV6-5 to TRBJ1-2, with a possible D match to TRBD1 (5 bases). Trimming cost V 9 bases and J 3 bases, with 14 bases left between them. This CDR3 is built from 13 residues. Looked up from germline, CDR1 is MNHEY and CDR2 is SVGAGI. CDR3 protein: CASRDFPHYGYTF. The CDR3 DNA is TGTGCCAGTAGGGACTTCCCGCACTATGGCTACACCTTC.

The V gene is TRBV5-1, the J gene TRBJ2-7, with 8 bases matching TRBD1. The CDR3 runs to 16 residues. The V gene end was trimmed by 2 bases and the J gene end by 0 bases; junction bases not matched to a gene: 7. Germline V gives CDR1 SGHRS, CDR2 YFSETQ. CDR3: CASSLGQGWGSYEQYF. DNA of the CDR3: TGCGCCAGCAGCTTAGGACAGGGTTGGGGCTCCTACGAGCAGTACTTC.

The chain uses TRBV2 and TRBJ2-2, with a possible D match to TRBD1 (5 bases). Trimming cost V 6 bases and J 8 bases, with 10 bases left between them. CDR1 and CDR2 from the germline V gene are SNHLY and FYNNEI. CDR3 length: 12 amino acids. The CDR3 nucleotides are TGTGCCAGCAGCTTCGACAGAGGGGAGCTGTTTTTT. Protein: CASSFDRGELFF.

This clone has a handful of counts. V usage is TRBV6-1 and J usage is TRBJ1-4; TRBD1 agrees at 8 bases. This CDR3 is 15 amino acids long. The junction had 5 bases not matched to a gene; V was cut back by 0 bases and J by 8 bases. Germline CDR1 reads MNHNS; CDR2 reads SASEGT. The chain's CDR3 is CASSEASGGEEKLFF. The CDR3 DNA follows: TGTGCCAGCAGTGAAGCGTCAGGGGGCGAGGAAAAACTGTTTTTT.

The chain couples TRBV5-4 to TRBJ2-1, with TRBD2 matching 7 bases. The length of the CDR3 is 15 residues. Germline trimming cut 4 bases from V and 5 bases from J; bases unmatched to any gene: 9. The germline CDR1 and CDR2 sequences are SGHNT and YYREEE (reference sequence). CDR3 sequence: CASSNGPSGHNEQFF. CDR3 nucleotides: TGTGCCAGCAGCAACGGGCCTAGCGGCCACAATGAGCAGTTCTTC.

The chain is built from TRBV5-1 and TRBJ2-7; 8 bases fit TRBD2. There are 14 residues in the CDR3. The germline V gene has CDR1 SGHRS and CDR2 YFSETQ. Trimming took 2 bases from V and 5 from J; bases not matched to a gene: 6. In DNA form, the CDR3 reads TGCGCCAGCAGCTTATCCGGGAGGGCGGACGAGCAGTACTTC. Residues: CASSLSGRADEQYF.

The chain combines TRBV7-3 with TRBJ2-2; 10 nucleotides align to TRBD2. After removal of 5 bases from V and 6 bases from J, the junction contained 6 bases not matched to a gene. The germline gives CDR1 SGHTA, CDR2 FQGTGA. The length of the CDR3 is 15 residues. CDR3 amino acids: CASSVLAGEAGELFF. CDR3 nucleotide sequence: TGTGCCAGCAGCGTCCTAGCGGGAGAGGCCGGGGAGCTGTTTTTT.

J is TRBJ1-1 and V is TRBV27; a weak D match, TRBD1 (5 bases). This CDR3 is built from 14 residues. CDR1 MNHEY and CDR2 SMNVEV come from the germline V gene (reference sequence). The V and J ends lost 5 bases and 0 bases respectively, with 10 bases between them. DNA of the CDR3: TGTGCCAGCAGTCCCGACAGAATGAACACTGAAGCTTTCTTT. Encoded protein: CASSPDRMNTEAFF.

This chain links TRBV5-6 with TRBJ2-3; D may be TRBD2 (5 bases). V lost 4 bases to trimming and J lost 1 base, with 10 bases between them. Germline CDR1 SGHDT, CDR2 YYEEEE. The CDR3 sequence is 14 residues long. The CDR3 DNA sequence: TGTGCCAGCAGCACGGACTTCCGCACAGATACGCAGTATTTT. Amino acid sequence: CASSTDFRTDTQYF.

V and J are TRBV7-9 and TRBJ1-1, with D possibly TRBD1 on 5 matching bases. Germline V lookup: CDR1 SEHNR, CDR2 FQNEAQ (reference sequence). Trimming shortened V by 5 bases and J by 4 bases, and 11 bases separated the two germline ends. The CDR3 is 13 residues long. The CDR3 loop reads CASSPSGATEAFF. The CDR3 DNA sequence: TGTGCCAGCAGCCCTTCCGGGGCCACTGAAGCTTTCTTT.

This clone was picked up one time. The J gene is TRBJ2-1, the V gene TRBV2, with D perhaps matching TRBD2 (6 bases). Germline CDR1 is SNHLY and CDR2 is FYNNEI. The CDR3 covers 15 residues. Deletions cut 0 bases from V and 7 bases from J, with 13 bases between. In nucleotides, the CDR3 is TGTGCCAGCAGTGAAGCGGAGGGGTTGGGGAATGAGCAGTTCTTC. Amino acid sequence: CASSEAEGLGNEQFF. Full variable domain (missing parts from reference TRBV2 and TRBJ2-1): EPEVTQTPSHQVTQMGQEVILRCVPISNHLYFYWYRQILGQKVEFLVSFYNNEISEKSEIFDDQFSVERPDGSNFTLKIRSTKLEDSAMYFCASSEAEGLGNEQFFGPGTRLTVL.

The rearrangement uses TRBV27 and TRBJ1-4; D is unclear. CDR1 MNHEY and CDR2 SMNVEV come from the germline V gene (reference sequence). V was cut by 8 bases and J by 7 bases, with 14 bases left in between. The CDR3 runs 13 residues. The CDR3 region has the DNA TGTGCCAGCCGTCCGTTCCAACTTGAAAAACTGTTTTTT. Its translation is CASRPFQLEKLFF.

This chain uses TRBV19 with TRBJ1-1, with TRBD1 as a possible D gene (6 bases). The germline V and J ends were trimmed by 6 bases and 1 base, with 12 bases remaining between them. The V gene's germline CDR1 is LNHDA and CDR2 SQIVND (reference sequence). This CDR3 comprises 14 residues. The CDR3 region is CASRKLQGNTEAFF. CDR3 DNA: TGTGCCAGTAGAAAATTACAGGGGAACACTGAAGCTTTCTTT.